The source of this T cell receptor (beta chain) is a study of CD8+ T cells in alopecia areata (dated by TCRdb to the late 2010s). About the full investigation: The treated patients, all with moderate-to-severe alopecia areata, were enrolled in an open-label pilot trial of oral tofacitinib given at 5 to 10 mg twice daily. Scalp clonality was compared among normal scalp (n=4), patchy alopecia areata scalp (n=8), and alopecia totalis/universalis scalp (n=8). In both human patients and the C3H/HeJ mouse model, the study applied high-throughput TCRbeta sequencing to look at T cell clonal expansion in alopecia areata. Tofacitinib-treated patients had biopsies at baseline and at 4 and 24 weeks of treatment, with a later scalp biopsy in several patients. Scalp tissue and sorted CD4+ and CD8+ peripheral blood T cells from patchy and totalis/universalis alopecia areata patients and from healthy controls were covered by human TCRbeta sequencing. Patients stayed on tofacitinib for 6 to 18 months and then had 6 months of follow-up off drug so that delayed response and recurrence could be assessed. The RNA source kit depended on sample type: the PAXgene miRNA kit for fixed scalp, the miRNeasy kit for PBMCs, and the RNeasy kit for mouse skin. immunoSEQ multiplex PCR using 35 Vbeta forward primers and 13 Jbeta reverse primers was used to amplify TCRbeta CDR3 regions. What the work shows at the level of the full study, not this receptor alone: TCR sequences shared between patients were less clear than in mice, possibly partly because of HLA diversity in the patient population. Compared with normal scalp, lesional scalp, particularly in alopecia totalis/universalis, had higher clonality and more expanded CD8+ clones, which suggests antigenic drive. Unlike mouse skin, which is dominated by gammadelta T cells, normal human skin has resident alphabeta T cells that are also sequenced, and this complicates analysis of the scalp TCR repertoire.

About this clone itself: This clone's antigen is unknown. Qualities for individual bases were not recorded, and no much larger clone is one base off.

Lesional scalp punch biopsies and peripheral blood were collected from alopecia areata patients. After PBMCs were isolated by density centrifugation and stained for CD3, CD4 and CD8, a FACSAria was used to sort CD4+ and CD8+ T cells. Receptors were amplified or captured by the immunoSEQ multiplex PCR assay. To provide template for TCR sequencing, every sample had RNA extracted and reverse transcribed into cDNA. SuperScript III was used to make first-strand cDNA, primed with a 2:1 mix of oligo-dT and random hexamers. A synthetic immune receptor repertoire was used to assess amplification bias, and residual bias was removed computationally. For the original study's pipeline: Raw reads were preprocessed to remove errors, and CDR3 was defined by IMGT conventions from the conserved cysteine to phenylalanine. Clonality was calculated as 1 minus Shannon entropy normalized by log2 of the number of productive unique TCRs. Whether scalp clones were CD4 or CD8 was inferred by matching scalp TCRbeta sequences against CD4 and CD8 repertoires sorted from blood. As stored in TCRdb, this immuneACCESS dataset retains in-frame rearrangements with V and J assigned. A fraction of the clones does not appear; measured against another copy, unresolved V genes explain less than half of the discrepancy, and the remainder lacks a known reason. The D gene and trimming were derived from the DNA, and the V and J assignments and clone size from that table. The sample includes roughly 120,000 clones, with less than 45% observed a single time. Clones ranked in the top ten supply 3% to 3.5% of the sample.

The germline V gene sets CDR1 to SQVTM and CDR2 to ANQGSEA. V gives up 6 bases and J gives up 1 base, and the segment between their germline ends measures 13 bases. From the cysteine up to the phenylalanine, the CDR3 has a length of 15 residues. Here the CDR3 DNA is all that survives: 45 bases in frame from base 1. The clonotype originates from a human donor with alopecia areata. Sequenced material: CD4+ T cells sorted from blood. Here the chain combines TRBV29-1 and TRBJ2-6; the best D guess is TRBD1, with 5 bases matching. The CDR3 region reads CSVAPGSSGANVLTF. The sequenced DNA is TGCAGCGTCGCCCCAGGGTCGTCTGGGGCCAACGTCCTGACTTTC. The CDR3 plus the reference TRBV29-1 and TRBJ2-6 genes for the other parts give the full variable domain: SAVISQKPSRDICQRGTSLTIQCQVDSQVTMMFWYRQQPGQSLTLIATANQGSEATYESGFVIDKFPISRPNLTFSTLTVSNMSPEDSSIYLCSVAPGSSGANVLTFGAGSRLTVL.